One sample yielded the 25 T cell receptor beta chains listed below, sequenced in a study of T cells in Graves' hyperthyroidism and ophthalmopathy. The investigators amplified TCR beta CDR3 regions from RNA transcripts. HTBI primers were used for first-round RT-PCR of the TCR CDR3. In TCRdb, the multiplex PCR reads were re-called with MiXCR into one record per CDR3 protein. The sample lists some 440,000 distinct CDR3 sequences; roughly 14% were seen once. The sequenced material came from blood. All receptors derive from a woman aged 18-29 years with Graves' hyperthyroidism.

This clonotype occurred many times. The CDR3 loop is CASSLAPSNEQFF. CDR3 sequence (DNA): TGTGCCAGCAGCTTAGCCCCGAGCAATGAGCAGTTCTTC. The chain carries TRBV11-1 and TRBJ2-1; D is unresolved. Per germline, CDR1 SGHAT and CDR2 FQDESV (reference sequence). This CDR3 spans 13 amino acids. Trimming stripped 0 bases from V and 6 bases from J, with 6 bases between.

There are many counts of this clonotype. CDR3 sequence reads: CSARTGHGYTF. The CDR3 bases are TGCAGTGCGCGGACAGGGCATGGCTACACCTTC. This chain connects TRBV20-1 to TRBJ1-2, with 8 bases matching TRBD1. The V segment lost 6 bases and the J segment 6 bases; nucleotides outside the gene matches: 3. The CDR3 totals 11 residues. CDR1 is DFQATT, CDR2 SNEGSKA, per germline (reference sequence).

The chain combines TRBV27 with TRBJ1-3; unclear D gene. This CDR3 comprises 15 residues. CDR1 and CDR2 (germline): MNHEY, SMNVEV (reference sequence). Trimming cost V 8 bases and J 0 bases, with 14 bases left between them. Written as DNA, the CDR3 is TGTGCCAGCCGAGACACGCTGAGCTCTGGAAACACCATATATTTT. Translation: CASRDTLSSGNTIYF.

CDR3 residues: CASDGQGLTDTQYF. The CDR3 nucleotides are TGTGCCAGCGATGGACAGGGACTTACAGATACGCAGTATTTT. The V and J genes are TRBV6-1 and TRBJ2-3; 8 bases line up with TRBD1. J lost 3 bases, V lost 8 bases, and 7 bases had no gene match. The germline CDR1 and CDR2 sequences are MNHNS and SASEGT. The length of the CDR3 is 14 residues.

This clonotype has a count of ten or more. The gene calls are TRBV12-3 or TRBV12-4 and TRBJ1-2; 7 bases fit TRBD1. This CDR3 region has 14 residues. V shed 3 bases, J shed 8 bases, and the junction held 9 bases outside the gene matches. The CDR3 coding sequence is TGTGCCAGCAGTTTGACCGACAGGGCGGGAGGCTACACCTTC. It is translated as CASSLTDRAGGYTF.

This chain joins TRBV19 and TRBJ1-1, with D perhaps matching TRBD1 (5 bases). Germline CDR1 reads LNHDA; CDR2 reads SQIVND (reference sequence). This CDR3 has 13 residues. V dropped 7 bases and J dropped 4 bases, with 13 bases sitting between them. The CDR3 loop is CASNPGWGTEAFF. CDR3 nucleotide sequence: TGTGCCAGTAATCCAGGGTGGGGCACTGAAGCTTTCTTT.

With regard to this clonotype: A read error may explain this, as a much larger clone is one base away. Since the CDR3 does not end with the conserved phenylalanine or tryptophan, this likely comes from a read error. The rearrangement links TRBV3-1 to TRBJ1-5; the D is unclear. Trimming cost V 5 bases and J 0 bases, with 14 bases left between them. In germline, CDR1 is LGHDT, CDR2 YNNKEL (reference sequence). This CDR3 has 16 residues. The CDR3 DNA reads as TGTGCCAGCAGCTTAGATCTCGGGGTTAGCAATCAGCCCCAGCATCTT. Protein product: CASSLDLGVSNQPQHL.

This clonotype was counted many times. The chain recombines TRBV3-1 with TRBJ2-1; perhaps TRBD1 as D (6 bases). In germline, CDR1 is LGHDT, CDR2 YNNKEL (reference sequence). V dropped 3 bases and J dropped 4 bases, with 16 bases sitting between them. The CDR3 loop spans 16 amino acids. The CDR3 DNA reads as TGTGCCAGCAGCCAGGGCGGACAGATCCTTTACAATGAGCAGTTCTTC. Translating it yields CASSQGGQILYNEQFF.

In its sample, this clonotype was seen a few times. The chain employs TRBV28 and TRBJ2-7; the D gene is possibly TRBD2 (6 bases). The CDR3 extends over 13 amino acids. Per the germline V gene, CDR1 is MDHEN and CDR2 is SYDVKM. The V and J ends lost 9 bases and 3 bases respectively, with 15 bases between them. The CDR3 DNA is TGTGCCAGTTCCCCGGGACTTCACTACGAGCAGTACTTC. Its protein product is CASSPGLHYEQYF. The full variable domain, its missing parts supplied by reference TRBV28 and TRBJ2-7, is DVKVTQSSRYLVKRTGEKVFLECVQDMDHENMFWYRQDPGLGLRLIYFSYDVKMKEKGDIPEGYSVSREKKERFSLILESASTNQTSMYLCASSPGLHYEQYFGPGTRLTVT.

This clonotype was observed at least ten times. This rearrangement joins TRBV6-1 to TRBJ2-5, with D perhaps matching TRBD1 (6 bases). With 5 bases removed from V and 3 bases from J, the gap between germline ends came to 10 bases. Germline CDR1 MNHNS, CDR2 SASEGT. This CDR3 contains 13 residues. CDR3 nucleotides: TGTGCCAGCAGTTCTACAGGGAAAGAGACCCAGTACTTC. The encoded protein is CASSSTGKETQYF.

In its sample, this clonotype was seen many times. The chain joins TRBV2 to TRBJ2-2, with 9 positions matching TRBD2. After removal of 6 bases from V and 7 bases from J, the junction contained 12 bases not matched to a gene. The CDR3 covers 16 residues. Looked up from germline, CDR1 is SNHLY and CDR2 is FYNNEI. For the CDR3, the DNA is TGTGCCAGCAGGCTAGCGGGATCCCCACTCGGCGGGGAGCTGTTTTTT. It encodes CASRLAGSPLGGELFF. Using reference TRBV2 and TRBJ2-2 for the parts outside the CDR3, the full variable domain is EPEVTQTPSHQVTQMGQEVILRCVPISNHLYFYWYRQILGQKVEFLVSFYNNEISEKSEIFDDQFSVERPDGSNFTLKIRSTKLEDSAMYFCASRLAGSPLGGELFFGEGSRLTVL.

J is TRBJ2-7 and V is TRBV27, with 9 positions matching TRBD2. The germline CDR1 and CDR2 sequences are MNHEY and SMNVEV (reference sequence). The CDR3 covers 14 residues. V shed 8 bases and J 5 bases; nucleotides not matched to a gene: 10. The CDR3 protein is CASSLGTSTNEQYF. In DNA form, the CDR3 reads TGTGCCAGCTCATTGGGGACTAGCACAAACGAGCAGTACTTC.

CDR3 coding DNA: TGTGCCAGTGCCACGCTAGCGGGGGTTTCCTACAATGAGCAGTTCTTC. Translation: CASATLAGVSYNEQFF. The rearrangement joins TRBV19 to TRBJ2-1, with 10 bases lining up with TRBD2. Losses at the gene ends were 8 bases for V and 1 base for J; bases not matched to a gene: 8. Germline lookup yields CDR1 LNHDA and CDR2 SQIVND (reference sequence). This CDR3 contains 16 residues.

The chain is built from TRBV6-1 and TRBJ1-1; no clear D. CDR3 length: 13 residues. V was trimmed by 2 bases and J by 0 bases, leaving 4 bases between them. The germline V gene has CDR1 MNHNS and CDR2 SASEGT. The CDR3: CASSETMNTEAFF. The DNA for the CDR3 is TGTGCCAGCAGTGAAACTATGAACACTGAAGCTTTCTTT.

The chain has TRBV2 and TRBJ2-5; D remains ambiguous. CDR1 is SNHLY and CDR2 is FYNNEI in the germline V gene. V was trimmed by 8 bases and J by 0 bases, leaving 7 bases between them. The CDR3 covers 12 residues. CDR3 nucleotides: TGTGCCAGCCTCCTTCACCAAGAGACCCAGTACTTC. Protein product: CASLLHQETQYF.

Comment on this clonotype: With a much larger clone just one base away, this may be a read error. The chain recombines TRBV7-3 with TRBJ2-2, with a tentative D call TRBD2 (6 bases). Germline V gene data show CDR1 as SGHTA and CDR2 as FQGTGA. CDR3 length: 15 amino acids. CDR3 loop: CANSLSGRSHGELFF. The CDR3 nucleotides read TGTGCCAACAGCCTTAGCGGCCGTTCCCACGGGGAGCTGTTTTTT.

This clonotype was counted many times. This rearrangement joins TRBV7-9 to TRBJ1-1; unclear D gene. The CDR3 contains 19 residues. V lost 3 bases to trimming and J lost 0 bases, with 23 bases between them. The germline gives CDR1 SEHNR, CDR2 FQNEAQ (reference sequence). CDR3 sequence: CASSFSPNMGWGLNTEAFF. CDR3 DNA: TGTGCCAGCAGCTTTAGCCCCAACATGGGGTGGGGTTTGAACACTGAAGCTTTCTTT.

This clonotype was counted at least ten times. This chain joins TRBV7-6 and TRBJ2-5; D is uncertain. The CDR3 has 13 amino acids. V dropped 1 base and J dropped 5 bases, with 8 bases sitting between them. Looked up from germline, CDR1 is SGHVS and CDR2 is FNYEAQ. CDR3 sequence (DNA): TGTGCCAGCAGCTTAGTGAGTGGGGAGACCCAGTACTTC. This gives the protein CASSLVSGETQYF.

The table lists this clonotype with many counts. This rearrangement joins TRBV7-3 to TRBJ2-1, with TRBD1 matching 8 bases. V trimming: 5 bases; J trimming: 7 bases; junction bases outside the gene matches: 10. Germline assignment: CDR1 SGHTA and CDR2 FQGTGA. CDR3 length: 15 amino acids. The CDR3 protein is CASSHTRTGMNEQFF. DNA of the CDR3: TGTGCCAGCAGCCATACAAGGACAGGGATGAATGAGCAGTTCTTC. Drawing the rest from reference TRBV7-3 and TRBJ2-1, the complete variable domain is GAGVSQTPSNKVTEKGKYVELRCDPISGHTALYWYRQSLGQGPEFLIYFQGTGAADDSGLPNDRFFAVRPEGSVSTLKIQRTERGDSAVYLCASSHTRTGMNEQFFGPGTRLTVL.

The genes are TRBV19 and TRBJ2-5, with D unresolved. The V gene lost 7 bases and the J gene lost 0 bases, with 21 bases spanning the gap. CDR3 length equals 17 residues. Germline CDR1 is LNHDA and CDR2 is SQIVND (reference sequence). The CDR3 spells CASTSPEQPIHQETQYF. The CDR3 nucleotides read TGTGCCAGTACCTCTCCTGAACAGCCAATACACCAAGAGACCCAGTACTTC.

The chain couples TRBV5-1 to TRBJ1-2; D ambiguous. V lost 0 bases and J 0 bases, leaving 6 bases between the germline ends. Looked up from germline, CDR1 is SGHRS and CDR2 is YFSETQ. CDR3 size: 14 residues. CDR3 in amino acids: CASSLGWSNYGYTF. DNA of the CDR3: TGCGCCAGCAGCTTGGGGTGGTCTAACTATGGCTACACCTTC.

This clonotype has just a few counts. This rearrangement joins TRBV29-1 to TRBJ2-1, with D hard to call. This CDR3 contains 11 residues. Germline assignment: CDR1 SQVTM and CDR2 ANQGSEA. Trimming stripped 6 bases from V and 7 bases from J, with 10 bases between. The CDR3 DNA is TGCAGCGTGCTGGGTGGGAATGAGCAGTTCTTC. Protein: CSVLGGNEQFF.

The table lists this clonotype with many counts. The CDR3 DNA follows: TGTGCCAGCAGTGAGACAGTTGACTCCTACGAGCAGTACTTC. It yields the protein CASSETVDSYEQYF. The V gene is TRBV12-3 or TRBV12-4, the J gene TRBJ2-7, with D possibly being TRBD1 (5 bases). The length of the CDR3 is 14 residues. Trimming removed 5 bases from V and 0 bases from J, with 11 bases in between.

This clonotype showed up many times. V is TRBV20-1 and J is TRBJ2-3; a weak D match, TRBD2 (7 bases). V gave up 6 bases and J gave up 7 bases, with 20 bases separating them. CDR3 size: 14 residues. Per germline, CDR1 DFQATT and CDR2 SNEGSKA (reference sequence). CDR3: CSARGPGGTNTQYF. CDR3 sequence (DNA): TGCAGTGCCCGCGGGCCGGGGGGCACGAATACGCAGTATTTT.

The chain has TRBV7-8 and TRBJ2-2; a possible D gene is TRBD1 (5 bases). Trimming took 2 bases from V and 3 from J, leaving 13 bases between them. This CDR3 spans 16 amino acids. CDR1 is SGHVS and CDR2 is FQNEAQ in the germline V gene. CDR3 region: CASSLSRGWDTGELFF. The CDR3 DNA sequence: TGTGCCAGCAGCTTAAGTAGGGGATGGGACACCGGGGAGCTGTTTTTT. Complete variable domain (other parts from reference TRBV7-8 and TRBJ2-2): GAGVSQSPRYKVAKRGQDVALRCDPISGHVSLFWYQQALGQGPEFLTYFQNEAQLDKSGLPSDRFFAERPEGSVSTLKIQRTQQEDSAVYLCASSLSRGWDTGELFFGEGSRLTVL.